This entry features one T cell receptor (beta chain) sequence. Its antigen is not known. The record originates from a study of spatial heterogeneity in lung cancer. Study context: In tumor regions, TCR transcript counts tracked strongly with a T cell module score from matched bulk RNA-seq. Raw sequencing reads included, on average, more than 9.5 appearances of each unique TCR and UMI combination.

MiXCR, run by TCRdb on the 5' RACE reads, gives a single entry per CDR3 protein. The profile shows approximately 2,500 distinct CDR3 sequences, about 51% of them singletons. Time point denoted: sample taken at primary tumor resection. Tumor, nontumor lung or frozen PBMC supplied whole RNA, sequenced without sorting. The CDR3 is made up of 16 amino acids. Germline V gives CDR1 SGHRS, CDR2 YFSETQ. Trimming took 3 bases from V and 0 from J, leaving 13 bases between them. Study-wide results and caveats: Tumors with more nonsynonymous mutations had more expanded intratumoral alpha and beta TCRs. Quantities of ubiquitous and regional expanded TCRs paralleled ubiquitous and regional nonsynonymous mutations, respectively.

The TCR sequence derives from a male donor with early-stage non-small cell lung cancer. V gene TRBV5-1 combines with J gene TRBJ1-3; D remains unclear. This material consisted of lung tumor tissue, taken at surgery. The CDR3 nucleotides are TGCGCCAGCAGCTCCAACCCAGCCGGCTCTGGAAACACCATATATTTT. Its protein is CASSSNPAGSGNTIYF.